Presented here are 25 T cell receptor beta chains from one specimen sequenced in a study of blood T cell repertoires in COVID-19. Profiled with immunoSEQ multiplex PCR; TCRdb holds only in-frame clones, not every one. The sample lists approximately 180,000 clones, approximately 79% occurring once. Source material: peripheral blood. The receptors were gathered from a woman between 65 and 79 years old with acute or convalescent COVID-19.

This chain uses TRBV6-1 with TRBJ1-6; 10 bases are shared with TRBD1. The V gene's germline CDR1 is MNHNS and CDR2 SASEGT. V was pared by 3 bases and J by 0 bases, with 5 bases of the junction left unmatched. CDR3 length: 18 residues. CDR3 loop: CASSDTGTGVSYNSPLHF. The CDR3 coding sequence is TGTGCCAGCAGTGATACCGGGACAGGGGTCTCCTATAATTCACCCCTCCACTTT.

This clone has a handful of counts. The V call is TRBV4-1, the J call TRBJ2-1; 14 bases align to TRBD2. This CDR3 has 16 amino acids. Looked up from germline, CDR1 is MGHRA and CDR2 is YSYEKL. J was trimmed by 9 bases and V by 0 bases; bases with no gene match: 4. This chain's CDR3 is CASSQDGTSGSGEQFF. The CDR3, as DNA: TGCGCCAGCAGCCAAGATGGGACTAGCGGGAGCGGTGAGCAGTTCTTC.

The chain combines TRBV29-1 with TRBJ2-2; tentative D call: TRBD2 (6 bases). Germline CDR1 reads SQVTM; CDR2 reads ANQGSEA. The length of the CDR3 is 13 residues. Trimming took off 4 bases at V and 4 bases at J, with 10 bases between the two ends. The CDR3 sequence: CSVGLARTGELFF. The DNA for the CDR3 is TGCAGCGTTGGTCTAGCGCGCACCGGGGAGCTGTTTTTT.

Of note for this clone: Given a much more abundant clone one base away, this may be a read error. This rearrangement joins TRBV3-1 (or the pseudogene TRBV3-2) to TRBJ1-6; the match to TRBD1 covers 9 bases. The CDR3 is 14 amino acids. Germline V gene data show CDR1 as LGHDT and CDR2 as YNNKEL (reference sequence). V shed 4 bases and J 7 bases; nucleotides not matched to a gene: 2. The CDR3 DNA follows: TGTGCCAGCAGCCTGGGACAGGGAAATTCACCCCTCCACTTT. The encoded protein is CASSLGQGNSPLHF.

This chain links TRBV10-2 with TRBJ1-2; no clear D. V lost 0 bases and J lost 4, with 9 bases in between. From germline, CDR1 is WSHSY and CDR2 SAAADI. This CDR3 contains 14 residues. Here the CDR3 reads CASSESPTGYGYTF. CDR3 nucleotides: TGCGCCAGCAGTGAGTCGCCGACGGGCTATGGCTACACCTTC.

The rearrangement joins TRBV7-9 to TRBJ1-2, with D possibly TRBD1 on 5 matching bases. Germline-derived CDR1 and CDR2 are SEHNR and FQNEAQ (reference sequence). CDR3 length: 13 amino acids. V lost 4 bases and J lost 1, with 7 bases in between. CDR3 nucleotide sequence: TGTGCCAGCAGCTCGACAGTTAACTATGGCTACACCTTC. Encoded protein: CASSSTVNYGYTF.

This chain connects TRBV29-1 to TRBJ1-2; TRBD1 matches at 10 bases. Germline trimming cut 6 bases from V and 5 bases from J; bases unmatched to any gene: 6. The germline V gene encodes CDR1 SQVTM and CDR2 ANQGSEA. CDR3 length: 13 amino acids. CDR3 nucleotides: TGCAGCGTGCCCGGGACAGGGGCTTATGGCTACACCTTC. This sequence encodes CSVPGTGAYGYTF.

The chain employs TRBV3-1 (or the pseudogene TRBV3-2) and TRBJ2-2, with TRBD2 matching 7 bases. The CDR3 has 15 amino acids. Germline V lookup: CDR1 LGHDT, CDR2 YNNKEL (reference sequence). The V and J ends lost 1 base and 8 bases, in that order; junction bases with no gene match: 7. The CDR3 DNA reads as TGTGCCAGCAGCCAAGGACTAGCAGTTCTAGGGGAGCTGTTTTTT. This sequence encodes CASSQGLAVLGELFF.

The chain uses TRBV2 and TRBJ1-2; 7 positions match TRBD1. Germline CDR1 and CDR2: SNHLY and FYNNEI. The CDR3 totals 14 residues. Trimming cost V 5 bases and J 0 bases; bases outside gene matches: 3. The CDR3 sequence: CASSLQGANYGYTF. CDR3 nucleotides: TGTGCCAGCAGTTTGCAGGGGGCTAACTATGGCTACACCTTC.

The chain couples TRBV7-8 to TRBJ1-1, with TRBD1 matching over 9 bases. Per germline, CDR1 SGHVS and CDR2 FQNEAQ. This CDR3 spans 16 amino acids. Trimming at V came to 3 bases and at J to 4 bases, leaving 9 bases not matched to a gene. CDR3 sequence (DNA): TGTGCCAGCAGCTTGGGACAGGGAGTTGGTCGCACTGAAGCTTTCTTT. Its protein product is CASSLGQGVGRTEAFF. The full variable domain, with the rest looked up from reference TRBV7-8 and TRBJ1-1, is GAGVSQSPRYKVAKRGQDVALRCDPISGHVSLFWYQQALGQGPEFLTYFQNEAQLDKSGLPSDRFFAERPEGSVSTLKIQRTQQEDSAVYLCASSLGQGVGRTEAFFGQGTRLTVV.

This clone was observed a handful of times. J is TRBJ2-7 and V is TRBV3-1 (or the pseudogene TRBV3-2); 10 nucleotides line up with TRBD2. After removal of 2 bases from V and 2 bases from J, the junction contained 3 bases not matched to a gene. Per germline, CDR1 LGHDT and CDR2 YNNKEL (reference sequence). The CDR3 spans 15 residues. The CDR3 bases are TGTGCCAGCAGCCAACGGCTAGCGGGGGCCTACGAGCAGTACTTC. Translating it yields CASSQRLAGAYEQYF.

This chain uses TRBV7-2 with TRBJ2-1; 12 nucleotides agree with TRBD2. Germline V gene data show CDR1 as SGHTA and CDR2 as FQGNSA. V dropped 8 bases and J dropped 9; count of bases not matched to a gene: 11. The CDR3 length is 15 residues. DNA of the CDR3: TGTGCCAGCGGAACGGGACTAGCGGGTGCAAGTGAGCAGTTCTTC. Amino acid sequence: CASGTGLAGASEQFF. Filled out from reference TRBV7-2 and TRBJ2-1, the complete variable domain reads GAGVSQSPSNKVTEKGKDVELRCDPISGHTALYWYRQSLGQGLEFLIYFQGNSAPDKSGLPSDRFSAERTGGSVSTLTIQRTQQEDSAVYLCASGTGLAGASEQFFGPGTRLTVL.

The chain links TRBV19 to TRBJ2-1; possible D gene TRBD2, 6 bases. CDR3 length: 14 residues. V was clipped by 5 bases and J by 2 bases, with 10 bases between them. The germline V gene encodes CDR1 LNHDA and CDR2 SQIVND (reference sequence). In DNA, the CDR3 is TGTGCCAGTAGTTTGGGGGGAACCTACAATGAGCAGTTCTTC. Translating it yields CASSLGGTYNEQFF.

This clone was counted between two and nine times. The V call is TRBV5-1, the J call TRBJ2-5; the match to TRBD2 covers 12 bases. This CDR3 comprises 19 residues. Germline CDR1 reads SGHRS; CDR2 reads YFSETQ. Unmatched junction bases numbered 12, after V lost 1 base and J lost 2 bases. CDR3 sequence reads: CASSLTRLAGGSRQETQYF. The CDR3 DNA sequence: TGCGCCAGCAGCTTGACGCGGCTAGCGGGAGGGAGTAGACAAGAGACCCAGTACTTC.

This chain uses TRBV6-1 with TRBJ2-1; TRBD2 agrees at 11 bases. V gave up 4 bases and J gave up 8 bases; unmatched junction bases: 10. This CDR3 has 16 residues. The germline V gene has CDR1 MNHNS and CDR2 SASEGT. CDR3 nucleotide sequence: TGTGCCAGCAGTGTGTCGCTAGCGGGAGGCAGGTATGAGCAGTTCTTC. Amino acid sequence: CASSVSLAGGRYEQFF.

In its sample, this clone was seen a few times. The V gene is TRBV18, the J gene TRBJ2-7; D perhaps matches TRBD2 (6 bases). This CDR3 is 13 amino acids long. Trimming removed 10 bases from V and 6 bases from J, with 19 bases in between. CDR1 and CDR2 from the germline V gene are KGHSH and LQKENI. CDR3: CATLKRRGGEQYF. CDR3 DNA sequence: TGTGCCACCCTAAAACGACGGGGAGGCGAGCAGTACTTC.

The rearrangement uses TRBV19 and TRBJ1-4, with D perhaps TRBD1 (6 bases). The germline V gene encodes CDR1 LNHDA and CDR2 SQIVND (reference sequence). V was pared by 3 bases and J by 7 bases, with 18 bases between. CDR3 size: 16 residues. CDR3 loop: CASSIATGNGREKLFF. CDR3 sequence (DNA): TGTGCCAGTAGTATTGCCACAGGGAACGGGCGTGAAAAACTGTTTTTT.

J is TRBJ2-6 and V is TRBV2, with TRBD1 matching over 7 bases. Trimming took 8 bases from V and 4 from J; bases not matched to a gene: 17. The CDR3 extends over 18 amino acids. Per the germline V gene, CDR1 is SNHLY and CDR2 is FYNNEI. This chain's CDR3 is CASVNSRGRGKGANVLTF. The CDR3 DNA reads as TGTGCCAGCGTGAATTCTAGGGGGCGCGGTAAGGGGGCCAACGTCCTGACTTTC.

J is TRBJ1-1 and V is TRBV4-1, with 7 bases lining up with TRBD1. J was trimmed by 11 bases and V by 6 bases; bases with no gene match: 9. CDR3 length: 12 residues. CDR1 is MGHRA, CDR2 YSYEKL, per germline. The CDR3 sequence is CASRNPGQMAFF. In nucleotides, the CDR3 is TGCGCCAGCAGGAATCCGGGACAGATGGCTTTCTTT.

Here the CDR3 reads CASSSAELNTEAFF. DNA for the CDR3: TGTGCCAGCAGTTCCGCGGAGTTGAACACTGAAGCTTTCTTT. The V gene is TRBV27, the J gene TRBJ1-1; D is uncertain. V lost 4 bases and J lost 0, with 9 bases in between. The CDR3 length is 14 residues. Germline CDR1 is MNHEY and CDR2 is SMNVEV (reference sequence).

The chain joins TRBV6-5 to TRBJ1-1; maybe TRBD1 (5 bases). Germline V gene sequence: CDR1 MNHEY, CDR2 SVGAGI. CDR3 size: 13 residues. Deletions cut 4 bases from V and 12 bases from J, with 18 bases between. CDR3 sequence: CASSSDPDIASFF. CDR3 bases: TGTGCCAGCAGTTCGGACCCGGACATCGCGTCTTTCTTT.

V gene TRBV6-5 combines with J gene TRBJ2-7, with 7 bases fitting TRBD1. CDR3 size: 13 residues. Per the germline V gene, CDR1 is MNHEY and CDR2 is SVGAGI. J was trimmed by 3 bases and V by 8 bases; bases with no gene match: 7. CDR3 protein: CASERDSGYEQYF. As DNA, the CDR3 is TGTGCCAGCGAACGGGACAGTGGCTACGAGCAGTACTTC.

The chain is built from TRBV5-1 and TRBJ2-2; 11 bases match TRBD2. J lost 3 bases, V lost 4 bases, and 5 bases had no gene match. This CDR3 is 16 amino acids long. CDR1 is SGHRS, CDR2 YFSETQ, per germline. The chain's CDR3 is CASSGGTSGYTGELFF. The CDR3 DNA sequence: TGCGCCAGCAGCGGGGGGACTAGCGGTTACACCGGGGAGCTGTTTTTT.

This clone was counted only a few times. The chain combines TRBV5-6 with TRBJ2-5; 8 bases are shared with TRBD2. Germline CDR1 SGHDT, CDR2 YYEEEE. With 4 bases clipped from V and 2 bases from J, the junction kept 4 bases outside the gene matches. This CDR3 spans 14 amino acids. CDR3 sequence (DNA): TGTGCCAGCAGCCTGCGGGGGGTTCAAGAGACCCAGTACTTC. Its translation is CASSLRGVQETQYF.

For the CDR3, the DNA is TGTGCCTGGAGTGTGCCCGGTGCCACTGAAGCTTTCTTT. Translation gives CAWSVPGATEAFF. V and J are TRBV30 and TRBJ1-1; D call uncertain. V lost 0 bases and J lost 4, with 9 bases in between. Germline assignment: CDR1 GTSNPN and CDR2 SVGIG (reference sequence). This CDR3 spans 13 amino acids.